This T cell receptor (beta chain) is drawn from a study of shared T cell receptors in the human thymus. Clones were sequenced by immunoSEQ multiplex PCR, and TCRdb holds only the in-frame ones, with some missing. The table shows 450,000 to 650,000 clones, with more than 75% occurring only once. V was clipped by 4 bases and J by 9 bases; unmatched bases: 11. Germline loops: CDR1 MNHEY, CDR2 SVGAGI. The CDR3 runs 15 residues. The same sample was also used in a study of human thymus T cells. That publication notes: Resections from corrective heart surgery supplied the thymus tissue.

The sequenced sample was thymocytes. The clonotype originates from a boy less than two years old with a congenital heart defect. J is TRBJ2-1 and V is TRBV6-5; 8 positions agree with TRBD2. CDR3 region: CASSFPSGPGGEQFF. The CDR3 DNA is TGTGCCAGCAGTTTTCCTAGCGGGCCGGGTGGTGAGCAGTTCTTC.